These 30 T cell receptor beta chains were all obtained from the same sample, sequenced in a study of cytomegalovirus exposure and HLA in healthy donors. Both 60 Vbeta primers and 13 Jbeta primers went into the PCR. TCRdb's table, derived via immunoSEQ multiplex PCR, lists solely in-frame clones and lacks some. The sample records about 170,000 clones, approximately 71% being singletons. Sequenced: PBMCs. These receptors were taken from a woman between 18 and 29 years old in good health and CMV-seropositive.

The V gene is TRBV11-2, the J gene TRBJ1-6; D is ambiguous. The germline V gene encodes CDR1 SGHAT and CDR2 FQNNGV. V shed 5 bases and J shed 10 bases, with 9 bases lying between them. The CDR3 consists of 12 residues. CDR3 amino acids: CASSPPTSPLHF. The CDR3 DNA reads TGTGCCAGCAGCCCCCCTACCTCACCCCTCCACTTT.

This rearrangement joins TRBV15 to TRBJ2-1; 13 bases are shared with TRBD2. The CDR3 runs to 19 residues. The ends lost 4 bases at V and 1 base at J; junction bases unmatched: 10. CDR1 is LNHNV and CDR2 is YYDKDF in the germline V gene (reference sequence). The CDR3 coding sequence is TGTGCCACCAGCACCGGACTAGCGGGGGTCCTTAGGTCCTACAATGAGCAGTTCTTC. Residues: CATSTGLAGVLRSYNEQFF.

In nucleotides, the CDR3 is TGTGCCAGTACCCTCCTGACAGGGGGCACTGAAGCTTTCTTT. Translation: CASTLLTGGTEAFF. The chain couples TRBV19 to TRBJ1-1; TRBD1 matches 9 bases. The V gene's germline CDR1 is LNHDA and CDR2 SQIVND (reference sequence). This CDR3 contains 14 residues. The V gene end was trimmed by 7 bases and the J gene end by 4 bases; junction bases not matched to a gene: 7.

The V call is TRBV4-3, the J call TRBJ2-7; no reliable D call. Trimming took 0 bases from V and 2 from J, leaving 11 bases between them. This CDR3 has 15 amino acids. Looked up from germline, CDR1 is LGHNA and CDR2 is YSLEER. CDR3 loop: CASSQDSSVTYEQYF. The CDR3, as DNA: TGCGCCAGCAGCCAAGATTCGTCAGTTACCTACGAGCAGTACTTC.

The chain joins TRBV7-2 to TRBJ2-5; 7 nucleotides line up with TRBD2. Trimming at V came to 5 bases and at J to 3 bases, leaving 6 bases not matched to a gene. The CDR3 is made up of 14 amino acids. Germline CDR1 and CDR2: SGHTA and FQGNSA. This chain's CDR3 is CASSPTSRKETQYF. In DNA form, the CDR3 reads TGTGCCAGCAGCCCGACTAGCCGGAAAGAGACCCAGTACTTC.

The chain combines TRBV7-6 with TRBJ2-1, with D possibly matching TRBD1 (6 bases). The CDR3 totals 14 residues. Trimming removed 5 bases at V and 0 bases at J, with 8 bases between. Germline CDR1 and CDR2: SGHVS and FNYEAQ. Written as DNA, the CDR3 is TGTGCCAGCAGCCCGACAGGCTCCTACAATGAGCAGTTCTTC. Its protein product is CASSPTGSYNEQFF.

The chain recombines TRBV30 with TRBJ1-1; D remains unclear. From germline, CDR1 is GTSNPN and CDR2 SVGIG (reference sequence). V was clipped by 0 bases and J by 5 bases, with 10 bases between them. The length of the CDR3 is 13 residues. The CDR3 protein is CAWSVTERTEAFF. The DNA for the CDR3 is TGTGCCTGGAGTGTAACGGAGAGGACTGAAGCTTTCTTT. The variable domain in full, completed from reference TRBV30 and TRBJ1-1, reads SQTIHQWPATLVQPVGSPLSLECTVEGTSNPNLYWYRQAAGRGLQLLFYSVGIGQISSEVPQNLSASRPQDRQFILSSKKLLLSDSGFYLCAWSVTERTEAFFGQGTRLTVV.

This sequence joins TRBV21-1 and TRBJ1-6; the table assigns TRBD1, which was not confirmed against the DNA. TRBV21-1 is a pseudogene locus. The CDR3 extends over 16 amino acids. The CDR3 DNA reads as TGTGCCAGCAGCAAAGAGGTCAGGGACAGAAATTCACCCCTCCACTTT. Residues: CASSKEVRDRNSPLHF.

The chain is built from TRBV5-1 and TRBJ2-7; 8 bases fit TRBD1. V was clipped by 4 bases and J by 0 bases; unmatched bases: 6. In germline, CDR1 is SGHRS, CDR2 YFSETQ. The CDR3 extends over 15 amino acids. The CDR3 region is CASSDRDRSSYEQYF. CDR3 nucleotide sequence: TGCGCCAGCAGCGACCGGGACAGGAGCTCCTACGAGCAGTACTTC.

In this sample, this clone turned up once. The genes are TRBV4-3 and TRBJ2-7; D not resolved. In germline, CDR1 is LGHNA, CDR2 YSLEER. V lost 0 bases and J 4 bases, leaving 13 bases between the germline ends. The CDR3 consists of 15 residues. The DNA for the CDR3 is TGCGCCAGCAGCCAAGAAACGGCAGGTTGGTACGAGCAGTACTTC. Translated, it gives CASSQETAGWYEQYF.

The rearrangement uses TRBV5-1 and TRBJ2-1; 7 bases line up with TRBD1. J lost 1 base, V lost 1 base, and 5 bases had no gene match. There are 16 residues in the CDR3. Per the germline V gene, CDR1 is SGHRS and CDR2 is YFSETQ. In DNA, the CDR3 is TGCGCCAGCAGCTTGTCCGGCAGGGGGTCCTACAATGAGCAGTTCTTC. Amino acid sequence: CASSLSGRGSYNEQFF.

The J gene is TRBJ2-5, the V gene TRBV7-9; D possibly corresponds to TRBD1 (6 bases). This CDR3 contains 16 residues. CDR1 SEHNR and CDR2 FQNEAQ come from the germline V gene (reference sequence). With 0 bases removed from V and 1 base from J, the gap between germline ends came to 12 bases. CDR3 DNA: TGTGCCAGCAGCTTAGCCGGACAGTCTTTCCAAGAGACCCAGTACTTC. Protein product: CASSLAGQSFQETQYF.

In this sample, this clone turned up a few times. The genes are TRBV7-2 and TRBJ2-7; D might be TRBD1 (5 bases). CDR1 SGHTA and CDR2 FQGNSA come from the germline V gene. V was pared by 1 base and J by 0 bases, with 10 bases between. The CDR3 has 15 amino acids. CDR3 sequence: CASSLVRAVSYEQYF. The CDR3 DNA reads as TGTGCCAGCAGCTTAGTCAGGGCAGTCTCCTACGAGCAGTACTTC.

This rearrangement joins TRBV28 to TRBJ2-1; D is uncertain. The CDR3 is made up of 13 amino acids. Looked up from germline, CDR1 is MDHEN and CDR2 is SYDVKM. V was trimmed by 1 base and J by 7 bases, leaving 8 bases between them. The CDR3 protein is CASSLFSPNEQFF. As DNA, the CDR3 is TGTGCCAGCAGTTTATTCAGTCCAAATGAGCAGTTCTTC.

The chain employs TRBV4-1 and TRBJ1-2; tentatively, D is TRBD1 (6 bases). The germline CDR1 and CDR2 sequences are MGHRA and YSYEKL. V dropped 0 bases and J dropped 4 bases, with 15 bases sitting between them. The CDR3 spans 16 residues. CDR3 residues: CASSQDTGGLGYGYTF. The CDR3 coding sequence is TGCGCCAGCAGCCAAGATACGGGGGGGCTAGGCTATGGCTACACCTTC.

The chain uses TRBV28 and TRBJ1-4; D might be TRBD1 (5 bases). The CDR3 is 14 amino acids. Trimming shortened V by 5 bases and J by 4 bases, and 11 bases separated the two germline ends. Germline CDR1 MDHEN, CDR2 SYDVKM. CDR3 region: CASSHQTDNEKLFF. For the CDR3, the DNA is TGTGCCAGCAGTCATCAGACAGATAATGAAAAACTGTTTTTT.

The gene calls are TRBV15 and TRBJ2-7; maybe TRBD2 (7 bases). In germline, CDR1 is LNHNV, CDR2 YYDKDF (reference sequence). Trimming shortened V by 0 bases and J by 7 bases, and 19 bases separated the two germline ends. The length of the CDR3 is 16 residues. In DNA, the CDR3 is TGTGCCACCAGCAGAGATGGGGGGGCCTGGAGTGGGGAGCAGTACTTC. It codes for CATSRDGGAWSGEQYF. The complete variable domain, with remaining parts taken from reference TRBV15 and TRBJ2-7, reads DAMVIQNPRYQVTQFGKPVTLSCSQTLNHNVMYWYQQKSSQAPKLLFHYYDKDFNNEADTPDNFQSRRPNTSFCFLDIRSPGLGDTAMYLCATSRDGGAWSGEQYFGPGTRLTVT.

V is TRBV27 and J is TRBJ1-1; 8 bases line up with TRBD1. The CDR3 length is 16 residues. J was trimmed by 0 bases and V by 7 bases; bases with no gene match: 10. The germline gives CDR1 MNHEY, CDR2 SMNVEV (reference sequence). CDR3 loop: CASIPVAGGVNTEAFF. The CDR3 DNA reads as TGTGCCAGCATCCCCGTGGCAGGGGGCGTGAACACTGAAGCTTTCTTT.

This chain connects TRBV7-8 to TRBJ1-5, with 8 bases lining up with TRBD1. Germline values: CDR1 SGHVS, CDR2 FQNEAQ. Trimming took 4 bases from V and 6 from J; bases not matched to a gene: 14. The CDR3 sequence is 17 residues long. CDR3 region: CASSSSGGATVRQPQHF. The CDR3 region has the DNA TGTGCCAGCAGCTCCTCAGGGGGCGCGACGGTCCGTCAGCCCCAGCATTTT.

The chain has TRBV4-2 and TRBJ1-6; D is unresolved. Trimming cost V 1 base and J 5 bases, with 12 bases left between them. Germline V gene data show CDR1 as LGHNA and CDR2 as YNFKEQ. The CDR3 is made up of 16 amino acids. CDR3 amino acids: CASSQGRSVDNSPLHF. The CDR3 DNA sequence: TGTGCCAGCAGCCAAGGTCGTTCGGTCGATAATTCACCCCTCCACTTT.

The genes are TRBV9 and TRBJ1-2, with a weak D call TRBD1 (6 bases). Trimming removed 6 bases from V and 1 base from J, with 19 bases in between. The CDR3 has 16 residues. CDR1 and CDR2 from the germline V gene are SGDLS and YYNGEE. The CDR3 region has the DNA TGTGCCAGCACGTCAGGGGATGTGGCGCATAACTATGGCTACACCTTC. This sequence encodes CASTSGDVAHNYGYTF.

The V and J genes are TRBV5-4 and TRBJ2-2, with a weak D call TRBD1 (5 bases). Germline lookup yields CDR1 SGHNT and CDR2 YYREEE (reference sequence). CDR3 length equals 15 residues. The V end was cut by 2 bases, the J end by 7 bases, with 15 bases between. The CDR3 loop reads CASSFGSGSGGELFF. CDR3 bases: TGTGCCAGCAGCTTTGGGTCAGGGTCGGGCGGGGAGCTGTTTTTT.

This rearrangement joins TRBV6-5 to TRBJ1-1; 8 bases match TRBD1. The V and J ends lost 0 bases and 6 bases, in that order; junction bases with no gene match: 3. Germline V lookup: CDR1 MNHEY, CDR2 SVGAGI. There are 14 residues in the CDR3. The CDR3 spells CASSYSQGASEAFF. The CDR3, as DNA: TGTGCCAGCAGTTACTCGCAGGGGGCCTCTGAAGCTTTCTTT.

This clone was found a few times. The chain joins TRBV5-6 to TRBJ2-7; TRBD2 aligns across 10 bases. This CDR3 region has 16 residues. V lost 2 bases to trimming and J lost 0 bases; unmatched junction nucleotides: 5. Per the germline V gene, CDR1 is SGHDT and CDR2 is YYEEEE. The CDR3 loop reads CASSFSGGTLSYEQYF. Written as DNA, the CDR3 is TGTGCCAGCAGCTTTAGCGGGGGGACTCTCTCCTACGAGCAGTACTTC.

The V call is TRBV4-2, the J call TRBJ2-5, with TRBD1 matching over 9 bases. V shed 4 bases, J shed 1 base, and the junction held 4 bases outside the gene matches. Germline-derived CDR1 and CDR2 are LGHNA and YNFKEQ. This CDR3 comprises 15 residues. The CDR3 DNA reads TGTGCCAGCAGCCCTCCGGGACAGGGCCAAGAGACCCAGTACTTC. As protein: CASSPPGQGQETQYF.

The chain recombines TRBV25-1 with TRBJ1-1, with D maybe TRBD1 (5 bases). Germline loops: CDR1 MGHDK, CDR2 SYGVNS. The CDR3 loop spans 12 amino acids. V shed 3 bases and J shed 4 bases, with 6 bases lying between them. CDR3 residues: CASSEGGTEAFF. The CDR3 DNA sequence: TGTGCCAGCAGTGAGGGGGGCACTGAAGCTTTCTTT.

The chain couples TRBV5-6 to TRBJ2-7; no reliable D call. CDR3 size: 16 residues. Trimming took 3 bases from V and 3 from J, leaving 19 bases between them. CDR1 is SGHDT, CDR2 YYEEEE, per germline. CDR3 in amino acids: CASSSYTDTSYYEQYF. The DNA for the CDR3 is TGTGCCAGCAGCTCCTATACAGACACTTCTTACTACGAGCAGTACTTC.

The CDR3 loop reads CASAVSFNQPQHF. CDR3 in DNA: TGTGCCAGCGCGGTGTCATTCAATCAGCCCCAGCATTTT. The chain links TRBV11-2 to TRBJ1-5; D unclear. Germline CDR1 is SGHAT and CDR2 is FQNNGV. V dropped 8 bases and J dropped 3 bases, with 11 bases sitting between them. The CDR3 runs 13 residues. Full variable domain (missing parts from reference TRBV11-2 and TRBJ1-5): EAGVAQSPRYKIIEKRQSVAFWCNPISGHATLYWYQQILGQGPKLLIQFQNNGVVDDSQLPKDRFSAERLKGVDSTLKIQPAKLEDSAVYLCASAVSFNQPQHFGDGTRLSIL.

V and J are TRBV30 and TRBJ2-2, with 9 bases identical to TRBD2. Germline V lookup: CDR1 GTSNPN, CDR2 SVGIG (reference sequence). Losses at the gene ends were 0 bases for V and 3 bases for J; bases not matched to a gene: 14. The length of the CDR3 is 19 residues. CDR3 in DNA: TGTGCCTGGAGTGTAACCCCCCTAGCGGGGAGTCAATACACCGGGGAGCTGTTTTTT. Translated, it gives CAWSVTPLAGSQYTGELFF.

V and J are TRBV2 and TRBJ2-2; TRBD1 matches at 9 bases. Per germline, CDR1 SNHLY and CDR2 FYNNEI. The V gene end was trimmed by 8 bases and the J gene end by 6 bases; junction bases not matched to a gene: 10. The CDR3 is 15 residues long. DNA for the CDR3: TGTGCCAGCCGCTTGCGGACAGGGGCCCCCGGGGAGCTGTTTTTT. Residues: CASRLRTGAPGELFF.